The T cell receptor beta chain described here comes from a study of blood T cells in healthy people across ages. Germline-derived CDR1 and CDR2 are SGDLS and YYNGEE. The CDR3 has 14 amino acids. Donors were systemically healthy Caucasian individuals from Russia aged 6 to 90 years. Primers used in a second PCR of roughly 7 to 11 cycles were a sample-barcoded 5' primer and a J-beta primer mix. TCRdb reprocessed the 5' RACE reads with MiXCR, giving one entry per CDR3 protein. The sample has about 800,000 distinct CDR3 sequences, more than 45% seen once. Sequencing input: blood. This TCR came from a man aged 25 to 40 in good health. This chain links TRBV9 with TRBJ2-4; weak D call: TRBD2 (7 bases). The J call may be mistaken, given a closer DNA end match to TRBJ2-7. CDR3 nucleotide sequence: TGTGCCAGCAGCGAGGGGGGGTTAACTAGCGAGCAGTACTTC. Translated, it gives CASSEGGLTSEQYF.